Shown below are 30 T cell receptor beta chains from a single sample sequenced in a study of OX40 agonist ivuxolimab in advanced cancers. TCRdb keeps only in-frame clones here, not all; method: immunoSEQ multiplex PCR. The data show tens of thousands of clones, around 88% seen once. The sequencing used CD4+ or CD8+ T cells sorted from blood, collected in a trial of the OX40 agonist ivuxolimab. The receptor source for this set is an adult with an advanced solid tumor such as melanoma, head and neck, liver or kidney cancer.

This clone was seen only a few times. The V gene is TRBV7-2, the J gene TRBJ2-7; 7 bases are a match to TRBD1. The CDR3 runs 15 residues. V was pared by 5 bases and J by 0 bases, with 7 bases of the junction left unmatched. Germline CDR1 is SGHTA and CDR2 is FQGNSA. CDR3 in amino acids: CASSPAGTVSYEQYF. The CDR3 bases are TGTGCCAGCAGCCCCGCCGGGACAGTCTCCTACGAGCAGTACTTC.

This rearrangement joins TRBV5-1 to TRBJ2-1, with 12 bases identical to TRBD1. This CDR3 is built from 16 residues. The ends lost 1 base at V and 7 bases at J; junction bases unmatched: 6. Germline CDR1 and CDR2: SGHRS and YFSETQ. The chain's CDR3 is CASSLFGTGGRNEQFF. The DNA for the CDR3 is TGCGCCAGCAGCTTGTTTGGGACAGGGGGCAGAAATGAGCAGTTCTTC.

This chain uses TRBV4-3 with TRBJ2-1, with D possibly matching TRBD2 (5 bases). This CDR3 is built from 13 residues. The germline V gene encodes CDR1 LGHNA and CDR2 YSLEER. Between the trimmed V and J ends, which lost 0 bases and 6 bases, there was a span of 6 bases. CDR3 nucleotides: TGCGCCAGCAGCCAAGAGACTACCAATGAGCAGTTCTTC. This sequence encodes CASSQETTNEQFF.

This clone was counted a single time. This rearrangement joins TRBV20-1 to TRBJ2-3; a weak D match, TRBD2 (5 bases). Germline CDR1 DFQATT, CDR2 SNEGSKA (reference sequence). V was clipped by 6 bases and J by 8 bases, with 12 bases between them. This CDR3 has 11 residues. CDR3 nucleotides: TGCAGTGCCACAAGCGAGGGTACGCAGTATTTT. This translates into CSATSEGTQYF.

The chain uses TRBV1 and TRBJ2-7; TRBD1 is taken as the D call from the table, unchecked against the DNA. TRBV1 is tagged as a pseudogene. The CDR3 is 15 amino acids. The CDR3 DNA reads TGCACCAGCCGCCCCAGGGGACCACGGACCTACGAGCAGTACTTC. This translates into CTSRPRGPRTYEQYF.

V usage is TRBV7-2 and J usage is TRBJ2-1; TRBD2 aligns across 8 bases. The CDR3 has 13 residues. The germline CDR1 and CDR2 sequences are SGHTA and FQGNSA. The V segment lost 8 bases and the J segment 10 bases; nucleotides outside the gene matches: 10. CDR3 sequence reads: CASRTAGAREQFF. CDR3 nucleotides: TGTGCCAGCCGGACAGCGGGAGCGAGAGAGCAGTTCTTC.

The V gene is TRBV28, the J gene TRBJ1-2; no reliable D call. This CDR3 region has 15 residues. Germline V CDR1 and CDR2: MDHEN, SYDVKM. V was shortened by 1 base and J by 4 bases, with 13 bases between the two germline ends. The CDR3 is CASSLSRGMAYGYTF. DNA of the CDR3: TGTGCCAGCAGTTTATCTCGGGGTATGGCCTATGGCTACACCTTC.

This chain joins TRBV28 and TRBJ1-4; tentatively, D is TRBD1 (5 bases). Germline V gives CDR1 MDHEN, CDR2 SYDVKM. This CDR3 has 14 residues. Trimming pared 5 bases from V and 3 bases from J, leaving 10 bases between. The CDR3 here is CASSRGGANEKLFF. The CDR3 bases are TGTGCCAGCAGTCGTGGGGGGGCTAATGAAAAACTGTTTTTT.

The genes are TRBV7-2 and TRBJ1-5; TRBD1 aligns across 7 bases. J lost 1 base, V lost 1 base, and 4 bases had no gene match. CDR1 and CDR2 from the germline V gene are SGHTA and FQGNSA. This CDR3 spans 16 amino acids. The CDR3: CASSLGDRVSNQPQHF. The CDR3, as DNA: TGTGCCAGCAGCTTAGGTGACAGGGTCAGCAATCAGCCCCAGCATTTT.

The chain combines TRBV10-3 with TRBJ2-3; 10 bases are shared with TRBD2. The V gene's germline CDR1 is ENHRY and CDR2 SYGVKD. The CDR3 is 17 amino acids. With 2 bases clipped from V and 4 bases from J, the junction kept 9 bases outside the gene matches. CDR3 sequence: CAISEALAGVVSDTQYF. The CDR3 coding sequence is TGTGCCATCAGTGAGGCTCTAGCGGGAGTAGTTTCAGATACGCAGTATTTT.

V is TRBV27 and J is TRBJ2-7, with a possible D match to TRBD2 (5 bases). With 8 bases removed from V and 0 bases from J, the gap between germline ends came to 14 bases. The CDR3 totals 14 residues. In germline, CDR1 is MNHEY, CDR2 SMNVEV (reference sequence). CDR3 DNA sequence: TGTGCCAGCGCCGGACTTCCCGTCTCCTACGAGCAGTACTTC. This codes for CASAGLPVSYEQYF.

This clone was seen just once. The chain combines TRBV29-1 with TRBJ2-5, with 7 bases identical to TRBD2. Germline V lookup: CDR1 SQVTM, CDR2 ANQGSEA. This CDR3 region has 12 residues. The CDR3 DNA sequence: TGCGGTGGGAGGGGATCACAAGAGACCCAGTACTTC. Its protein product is CGGRGSQETQYF.

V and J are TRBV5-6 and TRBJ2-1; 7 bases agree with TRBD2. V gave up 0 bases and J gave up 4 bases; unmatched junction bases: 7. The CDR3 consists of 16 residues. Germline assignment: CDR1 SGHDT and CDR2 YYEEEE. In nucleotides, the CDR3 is TGTGCCAGCAGCTTGGGCGGGAGTTGGTGGTACAATGAGCAGTTCTTC. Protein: CASSLGGSWWYNEQFF.

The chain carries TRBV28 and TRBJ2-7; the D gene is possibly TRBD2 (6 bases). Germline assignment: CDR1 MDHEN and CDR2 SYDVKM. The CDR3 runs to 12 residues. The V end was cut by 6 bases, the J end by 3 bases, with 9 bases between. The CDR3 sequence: CASREGDYEQYF. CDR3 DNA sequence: TGTGCCAGCAGGGAGGGTGACTACGAGCAGTACTTC.

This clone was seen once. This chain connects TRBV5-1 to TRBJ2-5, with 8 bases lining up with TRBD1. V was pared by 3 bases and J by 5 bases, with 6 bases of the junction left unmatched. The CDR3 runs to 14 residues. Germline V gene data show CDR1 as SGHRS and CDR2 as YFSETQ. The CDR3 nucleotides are TGCGCCAGCAGCTATCAGGGGGCGATTGAGACCCAGTACTTC. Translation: CASSYQGAIETQYF.

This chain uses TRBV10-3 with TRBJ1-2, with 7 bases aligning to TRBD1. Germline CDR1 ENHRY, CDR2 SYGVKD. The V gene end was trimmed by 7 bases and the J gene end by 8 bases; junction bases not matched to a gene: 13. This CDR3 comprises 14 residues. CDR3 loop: CAIKGAERGSGYTF. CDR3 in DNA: TGTGCCATCAAGGGGGCAGAAAGAGGATCCGGCTACACCTTC.

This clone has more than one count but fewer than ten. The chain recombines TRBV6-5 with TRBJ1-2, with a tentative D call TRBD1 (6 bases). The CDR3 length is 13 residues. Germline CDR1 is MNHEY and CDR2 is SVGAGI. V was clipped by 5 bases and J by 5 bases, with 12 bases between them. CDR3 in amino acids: CASSVQGSYGYTF. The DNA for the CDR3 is TGTGCCAGCAGTGTCCAGGGGAGTTATGGCTACACCTTC.

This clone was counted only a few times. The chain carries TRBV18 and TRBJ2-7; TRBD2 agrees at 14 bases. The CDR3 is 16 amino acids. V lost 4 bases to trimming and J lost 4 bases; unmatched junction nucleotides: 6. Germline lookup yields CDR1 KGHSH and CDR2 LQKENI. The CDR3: CASSRGTSGSFYEQYF. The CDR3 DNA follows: TGTGCCAGCTCACGCGGGACTAGCGGGAGTTTTTACGAGCAGTACTTC.

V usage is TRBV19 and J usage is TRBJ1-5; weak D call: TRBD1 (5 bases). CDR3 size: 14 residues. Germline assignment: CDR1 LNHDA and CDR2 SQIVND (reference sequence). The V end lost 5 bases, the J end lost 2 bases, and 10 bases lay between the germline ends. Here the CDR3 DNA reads TGTGCCAGTAGTTTCGACAGCGGCAATCAGCCCCAGCATTTT. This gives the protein CASSFDSGNQPQHF.

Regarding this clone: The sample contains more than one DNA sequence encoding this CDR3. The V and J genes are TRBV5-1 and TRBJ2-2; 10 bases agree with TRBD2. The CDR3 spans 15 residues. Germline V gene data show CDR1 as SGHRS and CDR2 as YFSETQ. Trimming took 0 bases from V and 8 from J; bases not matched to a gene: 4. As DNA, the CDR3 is TGCGCCAGCAGCTTGGTAGCGGGAGGCTCGGGGGAGCTGTTTTTT. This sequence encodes CASSLVAGGSGELFF.

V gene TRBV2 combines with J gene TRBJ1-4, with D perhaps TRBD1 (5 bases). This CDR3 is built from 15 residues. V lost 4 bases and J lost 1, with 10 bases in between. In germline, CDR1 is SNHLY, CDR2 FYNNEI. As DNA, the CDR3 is TGTGCCAGCAGTGTTCTGGGGCAAACTAATGAAAAACTGTTTTTT. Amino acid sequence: CASSVLGQTNEKLFF.

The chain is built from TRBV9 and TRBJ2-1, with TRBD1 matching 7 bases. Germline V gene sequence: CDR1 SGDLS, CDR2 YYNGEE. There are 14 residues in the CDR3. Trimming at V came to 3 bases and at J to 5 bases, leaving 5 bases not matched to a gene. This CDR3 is CASSALTGDNEQFF. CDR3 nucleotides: TGTGCCAGCAGCGCCCTTACAGGGGACAATGAGCAGTTCTTC. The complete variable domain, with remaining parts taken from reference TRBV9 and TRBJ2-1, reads DSGVTQTPKHLITATGQRVTLRCSPRSGDLSVYWYQQSLDQGLQFLIQYYNGEERAKGNILERFSAQQFPDLHSELNLSSLELGDSALYFCASSALTGDNEQFFGPGTRLTVL.

The CDR3 DNA reads TGTGCCAGCAGTCCTACTAGCGGGAGAACAGATACGCAGTATTTT. Amino acid sequence: CASSPTSGRTDTQYF. The chain is built from TRBV6-1 and TRBJ2-3; TRBD2 matches at 11 bases. The CDR3 has 15 residues. V trimming: 5 bases; J trimming: 3 bases; junction bases outside the gene matches: 4. Germline V gene data show CDR1 as MNHNS and CDR2 as SASEGT.

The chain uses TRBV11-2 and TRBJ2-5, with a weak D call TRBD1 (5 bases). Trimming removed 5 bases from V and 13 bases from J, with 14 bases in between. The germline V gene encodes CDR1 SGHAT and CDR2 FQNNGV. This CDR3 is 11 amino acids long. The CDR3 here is CASSTRQRRYF. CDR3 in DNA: TGTGCCAGCAGCACCCGACAGAGGAGGTACTTC. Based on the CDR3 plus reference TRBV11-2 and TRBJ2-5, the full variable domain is EAGVAQSPRYKIIEKRQSVAFWCNPISGHATLYWYQQILGQGPKLLIQFQNNGVVDDSQLPKDRFSAERLKGVDSTLKIQPAKLEDSAVYLCASSTRQRRYFGPGTRLLVL.

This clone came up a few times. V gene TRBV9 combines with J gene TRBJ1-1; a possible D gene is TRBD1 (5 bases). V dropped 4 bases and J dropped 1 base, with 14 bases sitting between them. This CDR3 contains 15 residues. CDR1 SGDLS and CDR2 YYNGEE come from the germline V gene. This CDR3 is CASSPRDYRNTEAFF. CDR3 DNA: TGTGCCAGCAGCCCCCGGGACTACCGGAACACTGAAGCTTTCTTT.

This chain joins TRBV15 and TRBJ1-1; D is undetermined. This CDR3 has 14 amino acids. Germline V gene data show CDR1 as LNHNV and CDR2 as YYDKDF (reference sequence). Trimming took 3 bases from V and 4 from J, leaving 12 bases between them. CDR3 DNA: TGTGCCACCAGCAGGTCCCCCCCTGGCACTGAAGCTTTCTTT. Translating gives CATSRSPPGTEAFF.

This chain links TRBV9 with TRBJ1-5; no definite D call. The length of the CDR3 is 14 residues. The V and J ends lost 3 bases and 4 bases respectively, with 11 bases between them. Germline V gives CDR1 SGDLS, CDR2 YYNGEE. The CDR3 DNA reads TGTGCCAGCAGCGGGAAGGGAGTAAATCAGCCCCAGCATTTT. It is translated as CASSGKGVNQPQHF.

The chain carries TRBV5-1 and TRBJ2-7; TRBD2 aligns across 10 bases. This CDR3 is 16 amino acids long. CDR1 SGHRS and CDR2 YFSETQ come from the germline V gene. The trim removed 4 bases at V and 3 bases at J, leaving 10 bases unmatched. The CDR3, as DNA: TGCGCCAGCAGCCCAGGAGCGGGAGGGGCCGTCTACGAGCAGTACTTC. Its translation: CASSPGAGGAVYEQYF.

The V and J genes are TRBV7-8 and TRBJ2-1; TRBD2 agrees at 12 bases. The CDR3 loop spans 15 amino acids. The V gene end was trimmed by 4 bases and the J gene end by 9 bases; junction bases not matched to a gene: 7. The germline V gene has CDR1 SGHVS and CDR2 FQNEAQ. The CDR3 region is CASSSLAGGPVEQFF. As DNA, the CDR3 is TGTGCCAGCAGCTCCCTAGCGGGAGGGCCGGTTGAGCAGTTCTTC.

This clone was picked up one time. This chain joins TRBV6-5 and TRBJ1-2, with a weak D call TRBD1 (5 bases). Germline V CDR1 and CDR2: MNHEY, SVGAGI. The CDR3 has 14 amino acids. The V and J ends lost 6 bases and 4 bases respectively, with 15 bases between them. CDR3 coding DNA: TGTGCCAGCAGCCGGGTTGGGGCCTCCTATGGCTACACCTTC. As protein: CASSRVGASYGYTF.